The clone carrying this T cell receptor (beta chain) was recorded a few times. Its target is unknown. One end of the junction is discordant with germline, which a read error may explain. Hyperthyroidism, newly diagnosed and lasting under 2 months, affected patients aged 18 to 65. The study based diagnoses on clinical symptoms, serum thyroxine and TRAb, thyroid ultrasound and orbital computed tomography. Blood sampling occurred at first hyperthyroidism diagnosis, ahead of any ophthalmopathy symptoms. This sample was included in a study of T cells in Graves' hyperthyroidism and ophthalmopathy. This CDR3 region has 13 residues. Germline-derived CDR1 and CDR2 are SGHRS and YFSETQ. The TCR beta CDR3 regions underwent amplification using RNA transcripts as the source. The study used the HTBI primer set for a first-round RT-PCR of the TCR CDR3. MiXCR, applied by TCRdb to the multiplex PCR reads, yields one record per CDR3 protein. This sample has some 300,000 distinct CDR3 sequences, with 10% to 15% found just once.

Study-wide results and limits: Model predictions of ophthalmopathy came a median 6.5 months before onset.

The sequenced sample was blood. The chain is built from TRBV5-1 and TRBJ1-1; tentatively, D is TRBD1 (6 bases). This receptor was obtained from a woman aged 25 to 39 with Graves' hyperthyroidism that later progressed to Graves' ophthalmopathy. The CDR3 is CASSLTGNTDAFF. CDR3 nucleotide sequence: TGCGCCAGCAGCCTTACAGGGAACACTGACGCTTTCTTT.